The 23 T cell receptor beta chains below were found in one sample sequenced in a study of technical replicates of blood from a handful of donors. Assay: immunoSEQ multiplex PCR; the TCRdb copy retains only in-frame clones and omits some. This table has around 100,000 clones, roughly 94% appearing once. Sequencing input: T cells isolated from PBMCs. These receptors were taken from a human donor in good health.

V gene TRBV7-9 combines with J gene TRBJ1-1; D ambiguous. The length of the CDR3 is 14 residues. The ends were cut back, 1 base at V and 1 base at J, with 7 bases in the middle. Per the germline V gene, CDR1 is SEHNR and CDR2 is FQNEAQ (reference sequence). The DNA of the CDR3 is TGTGCCAGCAGCTTAGGGGCTCCGAACACTGAAGCTTTCTTT. This encodes CASSLGAPNTEAFF.

In DNA form, the CDR3 reads TGCGCCACCACCGGGACAGGGTTCACCGGGGAGCTGTTTTTT. Translation gives CATTGTGFTGELFF. The V call is TRBV5-1, the J call TRBJ2-2, with 9 bases fitting TRBD1. CDR3 size: 14 residues. Germline values: CDR1 SGHRS, CDR2 YFSETQ. Losses at the gene ends were 9 bases for V and 4 bases for J; bases not matched to a gene: 7.

This chain links TRBV4-1 with TRBJ2-1; tentatively, D is TRBD1 (6 bases). With 0 bases removed from V and 10 bases from J, the gap between germline ends came to 7 bases. Per germline, CDR1 MGHRA and CDR2 YSYEKL. The CDR3 consists of 12 residues. The CDR3: CASSQDRGEQFF. The CDR3 DNA is TGCGCCAGCAGCCAAGATAGGGGGGAGCAGTTCTTC.

The gene calls are TRBV9 and TRBJ2-2; 10 nucleotides align to TRBD1. Germline V CDR1 and CDR2: SGDLS, YYNGEE. V trimming: 3 bases; J trimming: 0 bases; junction bases outside the gene matches: 5. The length of the CDR3 is 17 residues. The DNA for the CDR3 is TGTGCCAGCAGCGCGCCGACAGGGGGCACGAACACCGGGGAGCTGTTTTTT. It specifies CASSAPTGGTNTGELFF.

The rearrangement links TRBV5-1 to TRBJ2-5; 14 bases map to TRBD2. Per the germline V gene, CDR1 is SGHRS and CDR2 is YFSETQ. V trimming: 4 bases; J trimming: 4 bases; junction bases outside the gene matches: 6. There are 16 residues in the CDR3. CDR3 coding DNA: TGCGCCAGCAGCGAGACTAGCGGGAGGGCCGTAGAGACCCAGTACTTC. Its protein is CASSETSGRAVETQYF.

The genes are TRBV6-1 and TRBJ1-1, with unresolved D. This CDR3 has 13 amino acids. Germline CDR1 is MNHNS and CDR2 is SASEGT. V lost 2 bases and J lost 1, with 5 bases in between. The CDR3 region is CASSENTNTEAFF. DNA of the CDR3: TGTGCCAGCAGTGAAAACACGAACACTGAAGCTTTCTTT.

A remark on this clone: Compared with germline, one end of the junction differs, possibly owing to a read error. The chain has TRBV4-2 and TRBJ2-5; D unclear. Germline V gene data show CDR1 as LGHNA and CDR2 as YNFKEQ. This CDR3 is built from 13 residues. The CDR3 nucleotides read TGTGCCAGCAGCCTTAGACTTAAAGAGATCCAGTACTTC. It yields the protein CASSLRLKEIQYF.

This chain uses TRBV6-1 with TRBJ2-7, with TRBD2 matching over 8 bases. CDR3 length: 15 amino acids. The germline V gene has CDR1 MNHNS and CDR2 SASEGT. V shed 6 bases, J shed 2 bases, and the junction held 9 bases outside the gene matches. CDR3 protein: CASRKSGRGAYEQYF. Written as DNA, the CDR3 is TGTGCCAGCAGAAAAAGCGGGAGAGGCGCCTACGAGCAGTACTTC.

V gene TRBV29-1 combines with J gene TRBJ2-5, with a tentative D call TRBD2 (5 bases). CDR1 is SQVTM and CDR2 is ANQGSEA in the germline V gene. This CDR3 has 10 amino acids. Trimming cost V 4 bases and J 10 bases, with 10 bases left between them. The CDR3 sequence: CSVGPEGQYF. The CDR3 DNA reads TGCAGCGTTGGACCAGAGGGCCAGTACTTC.

The rearrangement links TRBV6-6 to TRBJ1-1; TRBD1 might be the D (5 bases). V was cut by 6 bases and J by 0 bases, with 5 bases left in between. Germline-derived CDR1 and CDR2 are MNHNY and SVGAGI (reference sequence). The CDR3 extends over 12 amino acids. CDR3 DNA: TGTGCCAGCAGGACAGTGAACACTGAAGCTTTCTTT. Its translation: CASRTVNTEAFF.

The gene calls are TRBV13 and TRBJ2-1; no reliable D call. The length of the CDR3 is 13 residues. The germline V and J ends were trimmed by 2 bases and 5 bases, with 7 bases remaining between them. The V gene's germline CDR1 is PRHDT and CDR2 FYEKMQ (reference sequence). In nucleotides, the CDR3 is TGTGCCAGCAGCTTAACAAGCGACAATGAGCAGTTCTTC. It translates to CASSLTSDNEQFF.

The chain carries TRBV11-2 and TRBJ2-7; 7 bases fit TRBD2. This CDR3 has 15 residues. Germline loops: CDR1 SGHAT, CDR2 FQNNGV. The J segment lost 1 base and the V segment lost 2 bases, leaving 5 bases of the junction unmatched. The DNA of the CDR3 is TGTGCCAGCAGCTTATGGGGGGGGGTATCCTACGAGCAGTACTTC. Protein: CASSLWGGVSYEQYF.

This chain joins TRBV29-1 and TRBJ2-1, with TRBD1 matching 7 bases. Germline assignment: CDR1 SQVTM and CDR2 ANQGSEA. This CDR3 has 14 residues. V trimming: 3 bases; J trimming: 7 bases; junction bases outside the gene matches: 9. The DNA for the CDR3 is TGCAGCGTTGATCGGTCAGGGGGATGGAATGAGCAGTTCTTC. Translation: CSVDRSGGWNEQFF.

The chain uses TRBV4-2 and TRBJ1-2, with 7 bases identical to TRBD1. V trimming: 2 bases; J trimming: 2 bases; junction bases outside the gene matches: 2. Germline V gene sequence: CDR1 LGHNA, CDR2 YNFKEQ. CDR3 length: 14 amino acids. Written as DNA, the CDR3 is TGTGCCAGCAGCCAAAGACAGGGAAACTATGGCTACACCTTC. Translated, it gives CASSQRQGNYGYTF.

The chain has TRBV29-1 and TRBJ2-7; no clear D. The CDR3 consists of 13 residues. Germline-derived CDR1 and CDR2 are SQVTM and ANQGSEA. V lost 4 bases, J lost 0 bases, and 10 bases lay in between. The CDR3 protein is CSVGQRLSYEQYF. The DNA for the CDR3 is TGCAGCGTTGGCCAGAGACTCTCCTACGAGCAGTACTTC.

Here the CDR3 DNA reads TGTGCCAGCAGCCTACCGGGAAATGAGCAGTTCTTC. Its translation: CASSLPGNEQFF. The chain carries TRBV7-9 and TRBJ2-1, with D perhaps TRBD2 (5 bases). Between the trimmed V and J ends, which lost 5 bases and 7 bases, there was a span of 9 bases. CDR1 is SEHNR and CDR2 is FQNEAQ in the germline V gene (reference sequence). The CDR3 runs to 12 residues.

This rearrangement joins TRBV10-3 to TRBJ1-1, with TRBD1 matching over 7 bases. The CDR3 spans 15 residues. The junction had 8 bases not matched to a gene; V was cut back by 5 bases and J by 2 bases. The germline CDR1 and CDR2 sequences are ENHRY and SYGVKD. This chain's CDR3 is CAISSRDSINTEAFF. CDR3 in DNA: TGTGCCATCAGTTCCCGGGACAGCATAAACACTGAAGCTTTCTTT.

The gene calls are TRBV7-9 and TRBJ1-1, with D unresolved. The CDR3 has 12 amino acids. Germline V CDR1 and CDR2: SEHNR, FQNEAQ (reference sequence). V lost 3 bases to trimming and J lost 2 bases, with 4 bases between them. The CDR3 is CASSFSNTEAFF. The CDR3 DNA is TGTGCCAGCAGCTTCAGTAACACTGAAGCTTTCTTT.

As to this clone: The sample contains more than one DNA sequence encoding this CDR3. This chain links TRBV27 with TRBJ2-1; D not certain. The CDR3 is made up of 11 amino acids. Trimming took off 5 bases at V and 4 bases at J, with 3 bases between the two ends. Germline lookup yields CDR1 MNHEY and CDR2 SMNVEV (reference sequence). The CDR3 here is CASSLYNEQFF. In nucleotides, the CDR3 is TGTGCCAGCAGTCTATACAATGAGCAGTTCTTC.

The genes are TRBV28 and TRBJ2-7; 8 bases are a match to TRBD2. Trimming cost V 3 bases and J 1 base; bases outside gene matches: 11. Germline CDR1 is MDHEN and CDR2 is SYDVKM. The CDR3 consists of 17 residues. DNA of the CDR3: TGTGCCAGCAGTTTTGAGTTGGCCGGGGGGGGGTCCTACGAGCAGTACTTC. Its protein is CASSFELAGGGSYEQYF.

This chain links TRBV18 with TRBJ2-7, with 7 bases lining up with TRBD1. Per germline, CDR1 KGHSH and CDR2 LQKENI. J lost 3 bases, V lost 5 bases, and 13 bases had no gene match. CDR3 size: 16 residues. The DNA for the CDR3 is TGTGCCAGCTCATTCCCGACAGGGTCCAAAAACTACGAGCAGTACTTC. Its translation is CASSFPTGSKNYEQYF. The full variable domain, its missing parts supplied by reference TRBV18 and TRBJ2-7, is NAGVMQNPRHLVRRRGQEARLRCSPMKGHSHVYWYRQLPEEGLKFMVYLQKENIIDESGMPKERFSAEFPKEGPSILRIQQVVRGDSAAYFCASSFPTGSKNYEQYFGPGTRLTVT.

The rearrangement links TRBV30 to TRBJ2-2, with a weak D call TRBD1 (6 bases). Germline-derived CDR1 and CDR2 are GTSNPN and SVGIG (reference sequence). CDR3 length: 12 residues. Between the trimmed V and J ends, which lost 8 bases and 2 bases, there was a span of 9 bases. The CDR3 coding sequence is TGTGCCCGGGACACCAACACCGGGGAGCTGTTTTTT. Translated, it gives CARDTNTGELFF.

The rearrangement joins TRBV2 to TRBJ2-1; no firm D call. With 7 bases removed from V and 0 bases from J, the gap between germline ends came to 10 bases. CDR1 SNHLY and CDR2 FYNNEI come from the germline V gene. The CDR3 totals 14 residues. The DNA for the CDR3 is TGTGCCAGCAAGGCGGCTCCCTCCTACAATGAGCAGTTCTTC. It codes for CASKAAPSYNEQFF.